Detailed here is one T cell receptor (beta chain). Its antigen remains unidentified. The germline gene is not matched at one end of the junction; a read error may be the cause. The sample belongs to a study of T cells in Graves' hyperthyroidism and ophthalmopathy. Study-wide results and limits: Ophthalmopathy was predicted by the model a median of roughly 6 months ahead of onset.

Template material for amplifying TCR beta CDR3 regions consisted of RNA transcripts. First-round RT-PCR with HTBI primers amplified the TCR CDR3 region. TCRdb reanalysed the multiplex PCR reads using MiXCR and keeps one entry per CDR3 protein. The sample gives 500,000 to 600,000 distinct CDR3 sequences, around 42% of which show up once; roughly 8.2% is in the top ten. Those patients with uncontrolled infection, other autoimmune disease, pregnancy or lactation were excluded. Orbital computed tomography and thyroid ultrasound, together with serum TRAb and thyroxine and clinical symptoms, were used for diagnoses. The sample consisted of peripheral blood or thyroid tissue (not recorded which). The source of this sequence is a woman under 30 with Graves' hyperthyroidism.

The CDR3 protein is CGARSTPDGEVGYTF. CDR3 nucleotide sequence: TGCGGTGCTCGGTCGACTCCTGACGGGGAAGTGGGCTACACCTTC. The V call is TRBV20-1, the J call TRBJ1-2; D not certain. Germline CDR1 and CDR2: DFQATT and SNEGSKA (reference sequence). This CDR3 has 15 residues.